The clone carrying this T cell receptor beta chain was seen ten or more times. The antigen is not known. TCRdb called the 5' RACE reads again in MiXCR, with one record for every CDR3 protein. The profile shows more than 65,000 distinct CDR3 sequences, roughly 12% of them singletons. This sample was included in a study of spatial heterogeneity in lung cancer. Looking at the study overall: Sequences of the beta chain were consistently detected in greater numbers than alpha-chain sequences.

Study conclusions and caveats: Follow-up blood showed ubiquitous expanded tumor TCRs less than blood at resection did.

Indicated time point: sample taken at primary tumor resection. Tumor, nontumor lung or frozen PBMC supplied whole RNA, sequenced without sorting. There were 72 donors, all of them untreated patients with early-stage non-small cell lung cancer. The length of the CDR3 is 11 residues. Per germline, CDR1 SQVTM and CDR2 ANQGSEA. V was shortened by 7 bases and J by 6 bases, with 9 bases between the two germline ends. Sequenced material: PBMCs, taken at surgery. The genes are TRBV29-1 and TRBJ2-2; weak D call: TRBD1 (6 bases). The TCR was taken from a male donor with early-stage non-small cell lung cancer. The CDR3 region has the DNA TGCAGCGCTGAGGGGGCCGGGGAGCTGTTTTTT. Protein product: CSAEGAGELFF.